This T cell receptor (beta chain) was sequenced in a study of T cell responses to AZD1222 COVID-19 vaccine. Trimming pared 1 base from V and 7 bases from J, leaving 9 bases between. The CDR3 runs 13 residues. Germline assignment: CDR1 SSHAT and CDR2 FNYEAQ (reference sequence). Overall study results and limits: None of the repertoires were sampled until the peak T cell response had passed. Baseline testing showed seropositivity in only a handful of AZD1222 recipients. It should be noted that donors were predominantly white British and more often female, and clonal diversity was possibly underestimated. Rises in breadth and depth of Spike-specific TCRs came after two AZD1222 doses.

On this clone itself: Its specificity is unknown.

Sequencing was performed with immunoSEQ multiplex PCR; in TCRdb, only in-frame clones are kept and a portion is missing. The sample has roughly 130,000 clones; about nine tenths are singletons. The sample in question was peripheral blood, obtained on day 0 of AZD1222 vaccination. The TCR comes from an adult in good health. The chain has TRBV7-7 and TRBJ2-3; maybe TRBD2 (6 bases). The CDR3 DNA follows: TGTGCCAGCAGCTTAGGGGCGGGGAATACGCAGTATTTT. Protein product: CASSLGAGNTQYF.